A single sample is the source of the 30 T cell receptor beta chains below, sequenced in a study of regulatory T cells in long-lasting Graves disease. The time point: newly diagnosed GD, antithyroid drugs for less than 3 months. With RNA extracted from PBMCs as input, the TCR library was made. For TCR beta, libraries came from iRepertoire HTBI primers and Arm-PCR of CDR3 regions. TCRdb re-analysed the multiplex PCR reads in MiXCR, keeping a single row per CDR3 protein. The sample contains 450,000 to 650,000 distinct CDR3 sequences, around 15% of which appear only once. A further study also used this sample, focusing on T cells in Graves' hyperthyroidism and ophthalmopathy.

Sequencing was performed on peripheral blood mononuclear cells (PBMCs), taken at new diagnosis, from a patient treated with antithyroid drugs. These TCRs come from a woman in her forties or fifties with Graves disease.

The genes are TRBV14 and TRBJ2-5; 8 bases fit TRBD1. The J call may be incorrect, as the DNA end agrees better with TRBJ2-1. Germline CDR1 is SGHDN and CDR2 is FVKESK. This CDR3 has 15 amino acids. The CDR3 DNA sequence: TGTGCCAGCAGCCCCGGGACAGGTCTTAACGGTGAGCAGTTCTTC. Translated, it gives CASSPGTGLNGEQFF.

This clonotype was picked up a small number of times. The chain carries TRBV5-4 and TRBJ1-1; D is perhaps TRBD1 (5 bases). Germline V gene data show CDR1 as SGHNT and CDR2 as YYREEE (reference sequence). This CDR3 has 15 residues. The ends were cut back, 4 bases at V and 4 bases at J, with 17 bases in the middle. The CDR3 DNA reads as TGTGCCAGCAGCGGGGCAGGGATGACGAGCACTGAAGCTTTCTTT. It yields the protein CASSGAGMTSTEAFF.

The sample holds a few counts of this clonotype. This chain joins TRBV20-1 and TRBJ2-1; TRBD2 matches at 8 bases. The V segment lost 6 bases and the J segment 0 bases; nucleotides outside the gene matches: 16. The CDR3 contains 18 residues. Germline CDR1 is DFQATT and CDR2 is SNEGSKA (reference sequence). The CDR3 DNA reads TGCAGTGCCACCCAACTAGCGGCCCCTGCAATCTCCTACAATGAGCAGTTCTTC. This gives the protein CSATQLAAPAISYNEQFF.

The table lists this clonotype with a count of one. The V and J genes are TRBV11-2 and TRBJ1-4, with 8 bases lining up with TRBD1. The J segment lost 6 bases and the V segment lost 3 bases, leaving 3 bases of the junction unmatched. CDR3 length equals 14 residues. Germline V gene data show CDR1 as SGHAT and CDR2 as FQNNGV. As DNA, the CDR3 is TGTGCCAGCAGCTTGTCGACAGGGGATGAAAAACTGTTTTTT. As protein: CASSLSTGDEKLFF.

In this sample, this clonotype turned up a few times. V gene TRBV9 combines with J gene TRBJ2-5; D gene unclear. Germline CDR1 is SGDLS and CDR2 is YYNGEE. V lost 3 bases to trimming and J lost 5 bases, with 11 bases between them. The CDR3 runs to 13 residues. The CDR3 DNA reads TGTGCCAGCAGCGACGGTAGGCCGGAGACCCAGTACTTC. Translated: CASSDGRPETQYF.

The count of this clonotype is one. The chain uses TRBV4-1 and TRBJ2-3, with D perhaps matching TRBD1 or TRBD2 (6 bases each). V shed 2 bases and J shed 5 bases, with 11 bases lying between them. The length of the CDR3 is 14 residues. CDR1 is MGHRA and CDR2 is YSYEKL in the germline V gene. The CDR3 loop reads CASSQRGAGDTQYF. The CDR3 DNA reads TGCGCCAGCAGCCAAAGGGGGGCCGGAGATACGCAGTATTTT.

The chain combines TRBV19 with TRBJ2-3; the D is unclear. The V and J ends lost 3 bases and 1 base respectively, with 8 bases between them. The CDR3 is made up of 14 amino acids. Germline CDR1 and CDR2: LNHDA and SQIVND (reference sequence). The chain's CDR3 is CASSIGSGTDTQYF. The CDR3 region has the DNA TGTGCCAGTAGTATTGGTTCCGGCACAGATACGCAGTATTTT.

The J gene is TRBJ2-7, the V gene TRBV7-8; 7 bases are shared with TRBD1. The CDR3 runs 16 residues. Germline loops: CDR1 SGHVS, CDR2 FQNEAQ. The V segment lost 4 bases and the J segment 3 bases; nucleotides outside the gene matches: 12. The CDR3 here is CASSSHISPGGYEQYF. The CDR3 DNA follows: TGTGCCAGCAGCTCTCACATTTCCCCAGGGGGCTACGAGCAGTACTTC.

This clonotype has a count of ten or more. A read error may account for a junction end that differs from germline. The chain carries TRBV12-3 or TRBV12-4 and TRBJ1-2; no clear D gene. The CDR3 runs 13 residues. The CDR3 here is CASSLGPAGGYTF. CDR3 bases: TGTGCCAGCAGCTTAGGTCCGGCGGGTGGCTACACCTTC.

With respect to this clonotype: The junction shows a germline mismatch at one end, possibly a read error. The CDR3 DNA is TGTGCCGTCAGTGCTCCAGATACGCAGTATTTT. This gives the protein CAVSAPDTQYF. V usage is TRBV10-3 and J usage is TRBJ2-3; D is uncertain. The V gene's germline CDR1 is ENHRY and CDR2 SYGVKD. There are 11 residues in the CDR3.

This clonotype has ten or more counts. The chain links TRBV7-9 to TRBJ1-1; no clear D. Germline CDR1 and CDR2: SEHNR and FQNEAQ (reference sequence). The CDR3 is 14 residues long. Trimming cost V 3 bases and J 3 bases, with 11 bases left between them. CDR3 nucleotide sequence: TGTGCCAGCAGCTTTTTAGTATACGACACTGAAGCTTTCTTT. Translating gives CASSFLVYDTEAFF.

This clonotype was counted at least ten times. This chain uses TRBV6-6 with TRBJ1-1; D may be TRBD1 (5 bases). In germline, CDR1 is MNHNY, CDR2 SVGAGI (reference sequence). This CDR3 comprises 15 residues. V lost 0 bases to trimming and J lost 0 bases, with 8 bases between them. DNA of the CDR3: TGTGCCAGCAGTTACTCGCGGGGGATGAACACTGAAGCTTTCTTT. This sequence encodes CASSYSRGMNTEAFF.

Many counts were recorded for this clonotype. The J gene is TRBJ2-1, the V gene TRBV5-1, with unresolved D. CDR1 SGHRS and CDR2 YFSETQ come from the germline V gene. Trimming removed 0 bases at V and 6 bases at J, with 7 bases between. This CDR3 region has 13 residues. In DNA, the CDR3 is TGCGCCAGCAGCTTGGTGACCTCCAATGAGCAGTTCTTC. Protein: CASSLVTSNEQFF.

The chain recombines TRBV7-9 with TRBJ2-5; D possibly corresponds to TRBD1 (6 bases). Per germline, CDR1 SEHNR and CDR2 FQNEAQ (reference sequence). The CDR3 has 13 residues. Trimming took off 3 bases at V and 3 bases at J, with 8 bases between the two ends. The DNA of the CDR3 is TGTGCCAGCAGCTTGCAGGGGAAAGAGACCCAGTACTTC. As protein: CASSLQGKETQYF.

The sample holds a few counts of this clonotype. The CDR3 sequence: CASSQDPGQEGQPQHF. The DNA for the CDR3 is TGCGCCAGCAGCCAAGATCCGGGACAGGAGGGTCAGCCCCAGCATTTT. The gene calls are TRBV4-1 and TRBJ1-5; 8 bases fit TRBD1. V lost 0 bases and J lost 6; bases outside the gene matches: 7. The CDR3 consists of 16 residues. The germline gives CDR1 MGHRA, CDR2 YSYEKL.

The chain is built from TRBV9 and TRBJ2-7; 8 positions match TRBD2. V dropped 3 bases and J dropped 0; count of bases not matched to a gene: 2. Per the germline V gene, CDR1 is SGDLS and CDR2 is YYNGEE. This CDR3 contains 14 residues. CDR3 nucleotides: TGTGCCAGCAGCGCGGGGGGGAGCTCCTACGAGCAGTACTTC. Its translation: CASSAGGSSYEQYF.

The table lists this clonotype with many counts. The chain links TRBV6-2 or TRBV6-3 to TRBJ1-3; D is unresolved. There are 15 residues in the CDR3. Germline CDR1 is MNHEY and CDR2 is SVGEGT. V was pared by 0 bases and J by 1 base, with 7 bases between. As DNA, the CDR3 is TGTGCCAGCAGTTACTCCTCGGGATCTGGAAACACCATATATTTT. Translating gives CASSYSSGSGNTIYF.

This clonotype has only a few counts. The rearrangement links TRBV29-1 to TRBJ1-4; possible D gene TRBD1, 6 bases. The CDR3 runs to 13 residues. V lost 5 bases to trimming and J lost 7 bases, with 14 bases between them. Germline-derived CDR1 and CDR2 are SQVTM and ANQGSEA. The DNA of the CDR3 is TGCAGCGTTAAGAAACAGGGATTTGAAAAACTGTTTTTT. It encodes CSVKKQGFEKLFF.

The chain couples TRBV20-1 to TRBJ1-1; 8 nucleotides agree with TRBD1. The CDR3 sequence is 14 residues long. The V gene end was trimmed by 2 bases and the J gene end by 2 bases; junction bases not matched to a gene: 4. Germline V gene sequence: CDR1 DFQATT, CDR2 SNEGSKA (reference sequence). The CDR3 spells CSARTGQGNTEAFF. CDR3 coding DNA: TGCAGTGCTAGAACAGGACAGGGTAACACTGAAGCTTTCTTT.

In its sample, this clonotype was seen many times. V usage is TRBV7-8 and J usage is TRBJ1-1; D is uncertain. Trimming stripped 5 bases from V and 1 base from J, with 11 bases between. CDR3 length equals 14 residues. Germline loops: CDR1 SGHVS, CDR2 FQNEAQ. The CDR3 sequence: CASSPITRNTEAFF. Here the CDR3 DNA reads TGTGCCAGCAGCCCGATAACGAGGAACACTGAAGCTTTCTTT.

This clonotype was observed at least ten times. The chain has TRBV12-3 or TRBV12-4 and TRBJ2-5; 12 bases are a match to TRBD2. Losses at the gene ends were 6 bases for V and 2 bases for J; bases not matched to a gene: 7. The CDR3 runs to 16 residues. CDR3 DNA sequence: TGTGCCAGCAGCCTAACTAGCGGGGGGCCTCAAGAGACCCAGTACTTC. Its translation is CASSLTSGGPQETQYF.

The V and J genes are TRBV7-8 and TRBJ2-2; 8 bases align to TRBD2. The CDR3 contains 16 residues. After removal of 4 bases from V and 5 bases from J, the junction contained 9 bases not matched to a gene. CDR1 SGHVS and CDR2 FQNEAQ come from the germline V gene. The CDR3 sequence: CASSSWTSPGTGELFF. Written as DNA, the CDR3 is TGTGCCAGCAGCTCATGGACTAGCCCCGGGACCGGGGAGCTGTTTTTT.

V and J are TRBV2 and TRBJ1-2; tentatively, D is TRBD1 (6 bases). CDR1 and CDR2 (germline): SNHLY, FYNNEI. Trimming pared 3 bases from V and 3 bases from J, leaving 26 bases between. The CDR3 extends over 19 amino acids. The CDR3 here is CASSDLTTSGGAPDYGYTF. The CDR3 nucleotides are TGTGCCAGCAGTGACCTAACGACTAGCGGGGGGGCGCCCGACTATGGCTACACCTTC.

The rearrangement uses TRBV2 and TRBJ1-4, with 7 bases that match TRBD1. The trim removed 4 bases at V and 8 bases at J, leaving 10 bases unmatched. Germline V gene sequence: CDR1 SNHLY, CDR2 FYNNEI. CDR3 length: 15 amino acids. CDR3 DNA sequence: TGTGCCAGCAGTGTAGAGGGGGCGCGTTGGGAAAAACTGTTTTTT. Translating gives CASSVEGARWEKLFF.

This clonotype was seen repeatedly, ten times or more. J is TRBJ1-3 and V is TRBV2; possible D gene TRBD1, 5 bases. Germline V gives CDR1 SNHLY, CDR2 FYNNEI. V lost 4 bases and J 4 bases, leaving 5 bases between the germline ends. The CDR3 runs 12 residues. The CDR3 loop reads CASSGQGNTIYF. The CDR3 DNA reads TGTGCCAGCAGTGGACAGGGAAACACCATATATTTT.

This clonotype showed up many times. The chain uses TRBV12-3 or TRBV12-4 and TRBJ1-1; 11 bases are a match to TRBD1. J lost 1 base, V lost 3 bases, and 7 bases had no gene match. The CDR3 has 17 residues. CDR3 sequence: CASSFSRTGGGNTEAFF. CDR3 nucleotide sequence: TGTGCCAGCAGTTTCTCTAGGACAGGGGGCGGGAACACTGAAGCTTTCTTT.

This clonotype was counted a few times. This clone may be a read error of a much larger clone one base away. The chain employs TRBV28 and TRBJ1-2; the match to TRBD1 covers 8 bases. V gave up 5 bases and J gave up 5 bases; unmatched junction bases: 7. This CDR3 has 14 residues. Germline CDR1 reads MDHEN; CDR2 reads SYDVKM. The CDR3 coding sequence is TGTGCCAGCAGTCCCAGGGGGCGCGGGTATGGCTACACCTTC. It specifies CASSPRGRGYGYTF.

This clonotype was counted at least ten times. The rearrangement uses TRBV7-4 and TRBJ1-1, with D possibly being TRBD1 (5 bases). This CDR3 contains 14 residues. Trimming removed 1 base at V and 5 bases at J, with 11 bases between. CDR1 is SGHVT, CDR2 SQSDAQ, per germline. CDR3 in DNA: TGTGCCAGCAGCTTAGTCGGGGGTAGGACTGAAGCTTTCTTT. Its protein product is CASSLVGGRTEAFF.

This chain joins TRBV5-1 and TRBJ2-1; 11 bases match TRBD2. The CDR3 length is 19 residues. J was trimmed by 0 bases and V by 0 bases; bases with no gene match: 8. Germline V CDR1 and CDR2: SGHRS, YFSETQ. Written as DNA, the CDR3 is TGCGCCAGCAGCTTGGGAACTAGCGGGGGCGTTAGCTCCTACAATGAGCAGTTCTTC. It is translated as CASSLGTSGGVSSYNEQFF.

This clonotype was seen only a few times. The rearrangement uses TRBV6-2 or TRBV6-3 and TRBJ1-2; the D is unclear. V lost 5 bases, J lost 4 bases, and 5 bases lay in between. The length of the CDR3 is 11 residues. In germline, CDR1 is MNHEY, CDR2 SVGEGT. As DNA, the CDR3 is TGTGCCAGCAGTAATCCCTATGGCTACACCTTC. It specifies CASSNPYGYTF.